The clone carrying this T cell receptor (beta chain) was counted a single time. Its antigen is not identified. Generated by immunoSEQ multiplex PCR, the TCRdb table keeps only in-frame clones and is missing some. This sample yields around 49,000 clones, of which 89% are seen a single time; over 0.55% belongs to the top ten. The data originate from a study of graft-versus-host responses after intestinal transplantation. As for the study in general: Recipients had multivisceral, liver-intestinal, or isolated intestinal transplants. Each patient got anti-thymocyte globulin induction, then tacrolimus and steroids for roughly 3 years.

General study findings and limits: GvH clonotypes were identified within recipient marrow, with a subset emerging first in ileum or blood. High graft-versus-host to host-versus-graft T cell clonal ratios marked allografts of patients with graft-donor macrochimerism.

The V end was cut by 2 bases, the J end by 0 bases, with 13 bases between. Germline CDR1 reads MDHEN; CDR2 reads SYDVKM. This CDR3 is 16 amino acids long. The sample was unstimulated CD4+ T cells sorted from spleen or lymph node cells, taken before transplant. The clonotype originates from a human donor who was the organ donor for an intestinal transplant. The chain employs TRBV28 and TRBJ1-2; TRBD1 is a possible D gene (5 bases). The DNA of the CDR3 is TGTGCCAGCAGTTTAAATCCGGAGGGGTCTAACTATGGCTACACCTTC. This translates into CASSLNPEGSNYGYTF.